The 23 T cell receptor beta chains listed next were all sequenced from one sample in a study of cytomegalovirus exposure and HLA in healthy donors. The PCR used 60 Vbeta and 13 Jbeta primers. The data were produced by immunoSEQ multiplex PCR, yet TCRdb's version contains in-frame clones alone and is incomplete. This repertoire shows about 170,000 clones, less than 80% found once; its top ten account for approximately 0.76%. Sequences were obtained from PBMCs. The receptors were gathered from a female donor in good health and CMV-seronegative.

V gene TRBV9 combines with J gene TRBJ2-1, with TRBD1 as a possible D gene (6 bases). V lost 0 bases to trimming and J lost 0 bases, with 19 bases between them. Germline V gives CDR1 SGDLS, CDR2 YYNGEE. The CDR3 covers 19 residues. Here the CDR3 reads CASSVGDTTQVGSYNEQFF. CDR3 nucleotides: TGTGCCAGCAGCGTAGGGGACACAACTCAGGTGGGCTCCTACAATGAGCAGTTCTTC.

This clone was seen more than once but under ten times. V and J are TRBV29-1 and TRBJ1-1; D not certain. Germline loops: CDR1 SQVTM, CDR2 ANQGSEA. V lost 3 bases to trimming and J lost 5 bases, with 10 bases between them. The CDR3 covers 12 residues. The CDR3 sequence is CSVDPGGTEAFF. The CDR3 region has the DNA TGCAGCGTTGACCCGGGAGGGACTGAAGCTTTCTTT.

In its sample, this clone was seen a few times. The V and J genes are TRBV5-1 and TRBJ1-1; 8 bases align to TRBD1. With 1 base clipped from V and 5 bases from J, the junction kept 10 bases outside the gene matches. The CDR3 covers 16 residues. Germline loops: CDR1 SGHRS, CDR2 YFSETQ. CDR3 DNA sequence: TGCGCCAGCAGCTTGAGGACAGGGCTGGATGTGACTGAAGCTTTCTTT. This gives the protein CASSLRTGLDVTEAFF.

This sequence joins TRBV6-5 and TRBJ2-1; a weak D match, TRBD1 (6 bases). CDR1 is MNHEY and CDR2 is SVGAGI in the germline V gene. This CDR3 is 12 amino acids long. Between the trimmed V and J ends, which lost 5 bases and 7 bases, there was a span of 9 bases. DNA of the CDR3: TGTGCCAGCAGTAATAGGGGGAATGAGCAGTTCTTC. Translation gives CASSNRGNEQFF.

This clone appeared a few times. The rearrangement links TRBV6-5 to TRBJ1-1; TRBD1 might be the D (5 bases). Germline CDR1 reads MNHEY; CDR2 reads SVGAGI. With 7 bases removed from V and 5 bases from J, the gap between germline ends came to 17 bases. The CDR3 runs to 14 residues. CDR3 residues: CASTLRDSGTEAFF. CDR3 bases: TGTGCCAGCACGCTCCGGGACTCGGGGACTGAAGCTTTCTTT.

The chain employs TRBV28 and TRBJ2-7; 12 bases line up with TRBD1. This CDR3 is 16 amino acids long. Germline CDR1 reads MDHEN; CDR2 reads SYDVKM. Unmatched junction bases numbered 10, after V lost 4 bases and J lost 6 bases. The CDR3 DNA is TGTGCCAGCAGTTCTCCCGGGACAGGGGGCGCGGGCGAGCAGTACTTC. It yields the protein CASSSPGTGGAGEQYF.

Regarding this clone: A junction boundary mismatches the germline segment, possibly from a read error. The chain has TRBV7-9 and TRBJ2-7; 8 positions agree with TRBD1. The CDR3 contains 15 residues. The germline gives CDR1 SEHNR, CDR2 FQNEAQ (reference sequence). The CDR3 protein is CSSSALPGQVYEQYF. The CDR3 bases are TGTTCCAGCAGCGCACTTCCGGGACAGGTATACGAGCAGTACTTC.

This clone was counted between two and nine times. One end of the junction does not line up with germline, which may come from a read error. The chain carries TRBV6-1 and TRBJ2-6, with D possibly TRBD1 on 5 matching bases. The germline gives CDR1 MNHNS, CDR2 SASEGT. The CDR3 length is 14 residues. DNA of the CDR3: TGTGCCAGCAGTGACAACTCTGGGGCCAACGGCCTGACTTTC. This codes for CASSDNSGANGLTF.

This clone was detected only a few times. The chain carries TRBV7-9 and TRBJ2-7, with TRBD1 matching over 8 bases. V was pared by 3 bases and J by 4 bases, with 11 bases of the junction left unmatched. The CDR3 is 16 amino acids. CDR1 is SEHNR and CDR2 is FQNEAQ in the germline V gene (reference sequence). The CDR3 protein is CASSFHWTGSYYEQYF. The DNA for the CDR3 is TGTGCCAGCAGCTTTCATTGGACAGGGAGCTATTACGAGCAGTACTTC.

The gene calls are TRBV7-2 and TRBJ2-7, with 9 bases fitting TRBD1. The length of the CDR3 is 15 residues. V trimming: 6 bases; J trimming: 1 base; junction bases outside the gene matches: 7. The germline V gene encodes CDR1 SGHTA and CDR2 FQGNSA. The CDR3 sequence: CASRHPGQGSYEQYF. CDR3 bases: TGTGCCAGCAGACACCCGGGACAGGGTTCCTACGAGCAGTACTTC. Using reference TRBV7-2 and TRBJ2-7 for the parts outside the CDR3, the full variable domain is GAGVSQSPSNKVTEKGKDVELRCDPISGHTALYWYRQSLGQGLEFLIYFQGNSAPDKSGLPSDRFSAERTGGSVSTLTIQRTQQEDSAVYLCASRHPGQGSYEQYFGPGTRLTVT.

The J gene is TRBJ1-6, the V gene TRBV18; D is possibly TRBD1 (5 bases). Germline V gene data show CDR1 as KGHSH and CDR2 as LQKENI. V lost 3 bases, J lost 10 bases, and 25 bases lay in between. CDR3 size: 18 residues. The CDR3 spells CASSPLVVSTAGESPLHF. The CDR3 DNA follows: TGTGCCAGCTCACCCCTCGTCGTCTCGACAGCAGGAGAATCACCCCTCCACTTT.

The CDR3 here is CASSGGQVRQPQHF. CDR3 DNA sequence: TGTGCCAGTAGCGGAGGACAGGTTAGGCAGCCCCAGCATTTT. The chain links TRBV19 to TRBJ1-5, with 7 bases identical to TRBD1. Germline V CDR1 and CDR2: LNHDA, SQIVND (reference sequence). The V and J ends lost 6 bases and 7 bases, in that order; junction bases with no gene match: 9. CDR3 size: 14 residues.

This sequence joins TRBV7-9 and TRBJ2-3; 8 nucleotides line up with TRBD2. Germline V gene sequence: CDR1 SEHNR, CDR2 FQNEAQ (reference sequence). The CDR3 totals 17 residues. V trimming: 6 bases; J trimming: 0 bases; junction bases outside the gene matches: 11. CDR3 sequence (DNA): TGTGCCAGCAGTCTCCGGGGGGGGACCACTAGCACAGATACGCAGTATTTT. This sequence encodes CASSLRGGTTSTDTQYF.

The V and J genes are TRBV18 and TRBJ1-2; 9 nucleotides match TRBD1. CDR1 and CDR2 (germline): KGHSH, LQKENI. The CDR3 contains 17 residues. Unmatched junction bases numbered 14, after V lost 4 bases and J lost 5 bases. The DNA of the CDR3 is TGTGCCAGCTCACTCGACCGGCCTCCCGGGACAGGGTATGGCTACACCTTC. Translated, it gives CASSLDRPPGTGYGYTF.

This chain joins TRBV5-1 and TRBJ1-4, with TRBD1 matching 7 bases. Germline trimming cut 4 bases from V and 8 bases from J; bases unmatched to any gene: 8. This CDR3 spans 14 amino acids. Germline CDR1 is SGHRS and CDR2 is YFSETQ. The CDR3 loop is CASSQGGEREKLFF. The CDR3 DNA sequence: TGCGCCAGCAGCCAGGGGGGCGAGAGGGAAAAACTGTTTTTT.

V and J are TRBV6-6 and TRBJ2-7; possible D gene TRBD1, 6 bases. Deletions cut 7 bases from V and 1 base from J, with 14 bases between. The CDR3 consists of 14 residues. Germline CDR1 is MNHNY and CDR2 is SVGAGI (reference sequence). The CDR3 DNA follows: TGTGCCAGCACAACGACGGACAGTTCCTACGAGCAGTACTTC. This translates into CASTTTDSSYEQYF.

The J gene is TRBJ1-2, the V gene TRBV19; TRBD1 matches 7 bases. The germline CDR1 and CDR2 sequences are LNHDA and SQIVND (reference sequence). The J segment lost 7 bases and the V segment lost 3 bases, leaving 8 bases of the junction unmatched. This CDR3 comprises 14 residues. CDR3 residues: CASSMTGTAGGYTF. The CDR3 nucleotides read TGTGCCAGTAGTATGACAGGGACCGCCGGTGGCTACACCTTC.

This sequence joins TRBV5-1 and TRBJ2-7; 12 positions match TRBD1. V lost 0 bases, J lost 6 bases, and 4 bases stayed unmatched. The CDR3 has 15 residues. Germline loops: CDR1 SGHRS, CDR2 YFSETQ. The CDR3: CASSLGGTGGSEQYF. In DNA, the CDR3 is TGCGCCAGCAGCTTGGGTGGGACAGGGGGCTCCGAGCAGTACTTC. Based on the CDR3 plus reference TRBV5-1 and TRBJ2-7, the full variable domain is KAGVTQTPRYLIKTRGQQVTLSCSPISGHRSVSWYQQTPGQGLQFLFEYFSETQRNKGNFPGRFSGRQFSNSRSEMNVSTLELGDSALYLCASSLGGTGGSEQYFGPGTRLTVT.

This clone has only a few counts. CDR3 region: CASSLTHSNEQFF. In DNA form, the CDR3 reads TGTGCCAGCAGCTTAACGCATAGCAATGAGCAGTTCTTC. This chain links TRBV7-9 with TRBJ2-1; D ambiguous. Germline V gene data show CDR1 as SEHNR and CDR2 as FQNEAQ (reference sequence). This CDR3 is 13 amino acids long. The germline V and J ends were trimmed by 2 bases and 6 bases, with 8 bases remaining between them.

The CDR3: CASSFSWGRTGDNYGYTF. CDR3 coding DNA: TGTGCCAGCAGCTTTAGTTGGGGAAGGACAGGGGACAACTATGGCTACACCTTC. The chain has TRBV5-5 and TRBJ1-2; TRBD1 aligns across 9 bases. The junction had 13 bases not matched to a gene; V was cut back by 2 bases and J by 2 bases. Germline assignment: CDR1 SGHKS and CDR2 YYEKEE (reference sequence). This CDR3 comprises 18 residues.

This clone was detected only a few times. The rearrangement joins TRBV30 to TRBJ1-1; D is possibly TRBD1 (6 bases). Germline CDR1 is GTSNPN and CDR2 is SVGIG (reference sequence). Trimming took off 3 bases at V and 3 bases at J, with 14 bases between the two ends. The CDR3 covers 14 residues. This CDR3 reads CAWRKGGRDTEAFF. Here the CDR3 DNA reads TGTGCCTGGAGGAAGGGGGGGCGGGACACTGAAGCTTTCTTT.

In its sample, this clone was seen once. At one boundary the junction diverges from the germline segment, which might be a read error. The V call is TRBV30, the J call TRBJ2-6; a possible D gene is TRBD1 (5 bases). The CDR3 contains 15 residues. Looked up from germline, CDR1 is GTSNPN and CDR2 is SVGIG (reference sequence). In nucleotides, the CDR3 is TGTGTCCACCAGGGTGGGGTCACTGGGGCCAACGGCCTGACTTTC. Translating gives CVHQGGVTGANGLTF.

The CDR3 nucleotides read TGTGCCAGCAGTCCTAGCGGCGGCTATGGCTACACCTTC. Protein: CASSPSGGYGYTF. V gene TRBV27 combines with J gene TRBJ1-2; D not resolved. V gave up 5 bases and J gave up 4 bases, with 11 bases separating them. The CDR3 has 13 amino acids. Germline CDR1 reads MNHEY; CDR2 reads SMNVEV (reference sequence).